The 4 T cell receptor beta chains given below trace back to one sample, sequenced in a study of CD8 T cells in Susac syndrome. RNA was extracted with the RNeasy kit, and a quantity of roughly 0.5 to 1 ug was reverse transcribed using random hexamers. TCRdb redid the calling of the immunoSEQ multiplex PCR reads with MiXCR, one entry per CDR3 protein. The sample includes 150,000 to 200,000 distinct CDR3 sequences, 90% to 95% of them seen just once. What was sequenced was CD4+ T cells from PBMCs. These TCRs come from a human donor in good health.

This clonotype was counted between two and nine times. This sequence joins TRBV12-3 or TRBV12-4 and TRBJ2-3, with D perhaps TRBD1 (5 bases). Trimming left V 5 bases short and J 4 bases short, with 7 bases between. The CDR3 extends over 12 amino acids. The CDR3 loop reads CASSARADTQYF. The DNA of the CDR3 is TGTGCCAGCAGTGCCAGGGCAGATACGCAGTATTTT.

The chain uses TRBV10-3 and TRBJ2-7, with 9 bases lining up with TRBD1. Per the germline V gene, CDR1 is ENHRY and CDR2 is SYGVKD. The CDR3 consists of 12 residues. The ends lost 8 bases at V and 6 bases at J; junction bases unmatched: 5. CDR3 bases: TGTGCCATCGCGGGACAGGGTCGCGAGCAGTACTTC. Encoded protein: CAIAGQGREQYF.

The rearrangement links TRBV29-1 to TRBJ1-4, with 10 bases identical to TRBD1. V trimming: 7 bases; J trimming: 3 bases; junction bases outside the gene matches: 14. The CDR3 runs 17 residues. The germline CDR1 and CDR2 sequences are SQVTM and ANQGSEA. The CDR3 nucleotides are TGCAGCGCCGCCGGGACAGGGGACGATAAGGCTAATGAAAAACTGTTTTTT. It specifies CSAAGTGDDKANEKLFF.

The chain has TRBV4-3 and TRBJ1-4; D might be TRBD1 (6 bases). Germline V lookup: CDR1 LGHNA, CDR2 YSLEER. CDR3 size: 16 residues. V lost 0 bases and J lost 3, with 11 bases in between. The CDR3 reads CASSQDVQGPNEKLFF. The CDR3 region has the DNA TGCGCCAGCAGCCAAGATGTCCAGGGGCCTAATGAAAAACTGTTTTTT.